This T cell receptor beta chain was observed in a study of blood T cell repertoires in COVID-19. Study details: Sources were T cells, B-cell-depleted T cells, or PBMCs; the material itself was cDNA or gDNA.

Assay: immunoSEQ multiplex PCR; the TCRdb copy retains only in-frame clones and omits some. The sample yields 300,000 to 400,000 clones, 85% to 90% seen once. CDR3 length: 15 residues. Per germline, CDR1 SEHNR and CDR2 FQNEAQ (reference sequence). J lost 6 bases, V lost 5 bases, and 6 bases had no gene match. Sample: peripheral blood. This sequence joins TRBV7-9 and TRBJ2-3; 12 bases align to TRBD2. This sequence originates from a woman in her 30s with COVID-19, enrolled during active disease. This CDR3 is CASSPTSGRGDTQYF. The CDR3, as DNA: TGTGCCAGCAGCCCGACTAGCGGGAGAGGCGATACGCAGTATTTT.